The source of this TCR beta chain is a study of T-cell memory formation after mild COVID-19. Study-wide context: Largely donor-specific TCR clusters were found.

TCRdb re-analysed the 5' RACE reads in MiXCR, keeping a single row per CDR3 protein. The sample includes about 190,000 distinct CDR3 sequences, around 17% seen only once; the top ten take roughly 2.3%. Whole-study results and caveats: Among clones peaking at day 37 in the second wave, SARS-CoV-2 specificity remained unconfirmed. Memory from before infection featured some responding clones, which suggests cross-reactive memory joined. Contracting clones localized mainly to CM and EM when CD4+ and mainly to EMRA when CD8+.

CDR1 is LGHDT and CDR2 is YNNKEL in the germline V gene (reference sequence). This CDR3 region has 14 residues. Deletions cut 0 bases from V and 7 bases from J, with 12 bases between. Comment on this clonotype: The antigen is not known.

The sequencing input was PBMCs or a T cell subset sorted from them (not recorded which). V usage is TRBV3-1 and J usage is TRBJ1-1; D unresolved. The sequence came from an adult woman who had mild COVID-19 (a few samples of this study predate the infection). Cell type and time point are not known. The chain's CDR3 is CASSQDQGLREAFF. The CDR3 nucleotides read TGTGCCAGCAGCCAAGATCAAGGACTGCGTGAAGCTTTCTTT.